This T cell receptor beta chain stems from a study of molecular identifiers for immune sequencing clone quantification (dated 2018 in TCRdb). General notes on the study: For a replicate experiment, RNA from around 20,000 or 100,000 naive CD8 T cells was divided into five aliquots, of which four were sequenced. The study was a methods study using CD8 T cells to benchmark molecular-identifier clustering-based TCR repertoire sequencing (MIDCIRS) and TCR RNA copy counting. Results and caveats for the whole study, not just this receptor: Identical TCR molecules sharing a barcode could cause highly expanded clone sizes to be underestimated. Spiked-in Jurkat TCR RNA equivalent to a single cell was reported to be detectable even among approximately 1 million naive CD8 T cells. Without barcode sub-clustering, chimeric consensus sequences inflated TCR diversity; chimeras reached as high as 47%. In CMV-specific effector cells, over 99% of molecules were held by clones above 20 RNA copies, whereas under 1% of molecules were held by such clones in naive cells. Approximately 3.1 recovered TCR RNA copies per cell were obtained by modeling, versus approximately 10 by digital PCR, implying a capture efficiency of 25% to 30%.

From the cysteine up to the phenylalanine, the CDR3 has a length of 15 residues. The germline V gene provides CDR1 SGDLS and CDR2 YYNGEE. This clonotype was recorded only once. The clone's antigen remains unknown. The DNA is left out, because the CDR3 cannot be placed on it with certainty; the CDR3 is given as TCRdb lists it. Libraries were built with PCR. Sequencing relied on an Illumina MiSeq. Total RNA was purified with the Qiagen AllPrep DNA/RNA kit. Before analysis, reads from multiple sequencing runs of the same library were pooled. In the authors' own workflow: Reads were retained only if the reads had an exact TCR constant sequence, and the retained reads were trimmed to 150 nt and grouped according to their 12-nt molecular barcodes. Reads in each barcode group were sub-clustered using a 15% Levenshtein threshold, and a quality-weighted consensus sequence was built for each RNA molecule. Non-functional sequences were filtered out, along with any lower-count sequence sitting one edit away from another sequence. Based on fitting two negative binomial distributions, any barcode sub-cluster with under 20% of the maximum read count was discarded. TCRdb reprocessed the public reads (quality trimming at Q25 with fastp, clone calling with MiXCR) and kept in-frame beta chains. Rows with a matching CDR3 protein are joined into one entry that keeps the most common DNA and genes. The V and J calls follow TCRdb's processing rather than the paper's. The sample table shows fewer than 25,000 distinct CDR3 sequences, and around 23% are seen once. Of the sample, 5.5% to 7% falls within the top ten clones.

Naive CD8 T cells were FACS-sorted as CD8+CD4-CCR7+CD45RA+ on a BD FACSAria II into RLT Plus buffer. Some naive CD8 T cell RNA was split equally between MIDCIRS and a Smart-seq2-style 5'RACE protocol for a sensitivity comparison. Enrichment of CD8 T cells was done with RosetteSep CD8+ T Cell Enrichment Cocktail plus Ficoll-Paque, and ACK red cell lysis came afterward. The chain joins TRBV9 to TRBJ2-6; the DNA was not compared with TRBD1, the D call given in the table. The sequenced material came from naive CD8+ T cells from blood, with Jurkat cell RNA spiked in. The cell subset or site label, read with the paper, signifies: FACS-sorted CD8+CD4-CCR7+CD45RA+ naive T cells. The origin of this receptor is a human donor in good health. Some libraries in this study had Jurkat cell RNA spiked in. CDR3 loop: CASSMWGTGANVPTF.